The TCR beta chain under discussion was sequenced for a study of blood T cell repertoires in COVID-19 (dated by TCRdb to 2020 to 2022). Regarding the complete study: Samples covering the acute and convalescent phases of COVID-19 were provided by collaborators in the United States, Italy and Spain. A freely available public database, intended as a resource for researchers studying the immune response to SARS-CoV-2, is where the repertoires were released. Deeply sampled blood TCRbeta repertoires from subjects exposed to, actively infected with, or recovered from COVID-19 were included in the dataset. Where available, HLA class I and class II types were taken from metadata supplied by the sample provider and were not determined by assay-based typing. A de-identified subject ID, COVID-19 status, age in years and sex were almost always included in the sample metadata. The material from the prospective study consisted of cDNA or gDNA derived from T cells, B-cell-depleted T cells, or PBMCs. Samples came from the ongoing ImmuneRACE study (first 160 participants) plus 1,254 subjects from 6 global collaborators.

The immunoSEQ Assay, a bias-controlled multiplex PCR, was used to amplify TCRbeta CDR3 regions from genomic DNA. The authors' pipeline ran thus. The number of nucleated cells in each sample was estimated by amplification of reference gene primers within the assay. Sequence reads were collapsed and filtered to measure the absolute abundance of every unique TCRbeta CDR3 rearrangement. Productive Simpson clonality was computed per sample as the square root of Simpson's diversity index over productive rearrangements. In its TCRdb copy, this immuneACCESS table keeps in-frame sequences only and misses some clones. Where compared with another copy, unresolved V genes explain less than half of these, and the others have no known cause. V and J calls and clone size are copied from that table; D and trimming were computed from the DNA. The sample table contains just under 90,000 clones; only one count was recorded for 90% to 95% of them. Under 2% of the sample is in the top ten clones.

Collaborating institutions collected whole blood in K2EDTA tubes following their own protocols. Collaborator samples were shipped for TCRbeta analysis as frozen whole blood, isolated PBMCs, or DNA extracted from either sample type. The full study reports these points: How much clinical and demographic metadata was included differed by source and by participant, and the metadata was provided uncurated.

Including cysteine and phenylalanine, the CDR3 has 15 amino acids. Left in the record is the CDR3 DNA by itself, 45 bases read in frame from the first base. The junction shows trimming of 1 base on V and 2 bases on J, plus 9 bases between the germline ends. CDR1 and CDR2 are read off the germline V gene as SGHVS and FQNEAQ. Details on this clone: Its antigen target is currently unknown. There are no base qualities to consult, and no much larger clone falls within one base.

The sequenced sample was peripheral blood. This clonotype was sampled from a man aged 55 to 70 with acute or convalescent COVID-19. The rearranged chain carries TRBV7-8 and TRBJ1-5, with the D segment identity uncertain. The CDR3 protein: CASSLDPQGNQPQHF. The nucleotides are TGTGCCAGCAGCTTAGATCCGCAGGGCAATCAGCCCCAGCATTTT.